The 18 T cell receptor beta chains in this list originate from one sample, sequenced in a study of Ad26.COV2.S vaccination and SARS-CoV-2 variants. The sample's treatment: about 20 received Ad26.COV2.S at low or high dose, single or two shots; about five received placebo; per-sample allocation not given. Specimen acquisition occurred on day 63 following the initial vaccine or placebo injection. TCRdb's table, derived via immunoSEQ multiplex PCR, lists solely in-frame clones and lacks some. The table has 300,000 to 400,000 clones, around four fifths seen once; the top ten hold roughly 2%. Sample: peripheral blood, taken in a trial of Ad26.COV2.S vaccine versus placebo. Receptors originate from a person between 18 and 59 years old who received the Ad26.COV2.S COVID-19 vaccine or a placebo.

This rearrangement joins TRBV28 to TRBJ1-2; TRBD1 aligns across 8 bases. Trimming removed 2 bases from V and 4 bases from J; junction bases left unmatched: 9. The CDR3 sequence is 16 residues long. CDR1 is MDHEN, CDR2 SYDVKM, per germline. CDR3 in amino acids: CASSLVPGGRVYGYTF. DNA of the CDR3: TGTGCCAGCAGTTTAGTCCCAGGGGGCCGGGTCTATGGCTACACCTTC.

This clone has a single count. V and J are TRBV14 and TRBJ1-4, with 8 bases that match TRBD1. V gave up 10 bases and J gave up 5 bases; unmatched junction bases: 6. Germline values: CDR1 SGHDN, CDR2 FVKESK. The CDR3 covers 13 residues. CDR3 in amino acids: CATARGQNEKLFF. The DNA for the CDR3 is TGTGCCACAGCCAGGGGGCAGAATGAAAAACTGTTTTTT. Looking up the rest from reference TRBV14 and TRBJ1-4 gives the full variable domain: EAGVTQFPSHSVIEKGQTVTLRCDPISGHDNLYWYRRVMGKEIKFLLHFVKESKQDESGMPNNRFLAERTGGTYSTLKVQPAELEDSGVYFCATARGQNEKLFFGSGTQLSVL.

The chain is built from TRBV29-1 and TRBJ1-1; a possible D gene is TRBD1 (6 bases). V lost 7 bases, J lost 1 base, and 16 bases lay in between. The CDR3 contains 14 residues. Germline loops: CDR1 SQVTM, CDR2 ANQGSEA. The CDR3 spells CSARGGRGNTEAFF. In nucleotides, the CDR3 is TGCAGCGCCAGAGGGGGACGGGGGAACACTGAAGCTTTCTTT.

The chain couples TRBV7-8 to TRBJ1-1; 8 bases are a match to TRBD1. Trimming at V came to 3 bases and at J to 4 bases, leaving 7 bases not matched to a gene. Germline CDR1 is SGHVS and CDR2 is FQNEAQ. CDR3 length equals 15 residues. The CDR3 loop reads CASSLTGAPPTEAFF. As DNA, the CDR3 is TGTGCCAGCAGCTTGACAGGGGCCCCCCCCACTGAAGCTTTCTTT.

The chain couples TRBV7-3 to TRBJ2-1; TRBD2 aligns across 14 bases. The CDR3 has 15 residues. CDR1 SGHTA and CDR2 FQGTGA come from the germline V gene. V dropped 5 bases and J dropped 8; count of bases not matched to a gene: 5. CDR3 bases: TGTGCCAGCAGCCCGTGGGGACTAGCGGGGGATGAGCAGTTCTTC. As protein: CASSPWGLAGDEQFF.

This clone appeared a few times. The rearrangement joins TRBV7-9 to TRBJ1-4; D is uncertain. CDR3 length: 14 residues. The ends were cut back, 4 bases at V and 7 bases at J, with 13 bases in the middle. CDR1 and CDR2 (germline): SEHNR, FQNEAQ (reference sequence). The DNA of the CDR3 is TGTGCCAGCAGCTACAAAGGAAAAGGTGAAAAACTGTTTTTT. This sequence encodes CASSYKGKGEKLFF.

The rearrangement links TRBV5-1 to TRBJ2-1; possible D gene TRBD1, 5 bases. Per the germline V gene, CDR1 is SGHRS and CDR2 is YFSETQ. Trimming took 3 bases from V and 0 from J, leaving 10 bases between them. CDR3 length equals 15 residues. The CDR3 region is CASSWTPSSYNEQFF. CDR3 nucleotides: TGCGCCAGCAGCTGGACACCGAGCTCCTACAATGAGCAGTTCTTC. Based on the CDR3 plus reference TRBV5-1 and TRBJ2-1, the full variable domain is KAGVTQTPRYLIKTRGQQVTLSCSPISGHRSVSWYQQTPGQGLQFLFEYFSETQRNKGNFPGRFSGRQFSNSRSEMNVSTLELGDSALYLCASSWTPSSYNEQFFGPGTRLTVL.

This clone was found once. This chain uses TRBV2 with TRBJ2-7, with D tentatively TRBD2 (6 bases). The V end was cut by 6 bases, the J end by 2 bases, with 20 bases between. Germline V gene lookup returns CDR1 SNHLY and CDR2 FYNNEI. The CDR3 extends over 16 amino acids. CDR3 DNA sequence: TGTGCCAGCAGGGGGAGGCAGGGCCGTAGTCCCTACGAGCAGTACTTC. Translating gives CASRGRQGRSPYEQYF.

This sequence joins TRBV27 and TRBJ1-1, with D unclear. CDR3 length: 14 amino acids. Trimming removed 7 bases from V and 6 bases from J, with 18 bases in between. CDR1 and CDR2 (germline): MNHEY, SMNVEV (reference sequence). The CDR3 protein is CASTGLGGRPEAFF. CDR3 bases: TGTGCCAGCACCGGCTTAGGCGGTAGGCCTGAAGCTTTCTTT.

The V call is TRBV19, the J call TRBJ2-2, with D perhaps TRBD1 or TRBD2 (6 bases each). CDR3 size: 15 residues. CDR1 is LNHDA and CDR2 is SQIVND in the germline V gene (reference sequence). Trimming removed 2 bases from V and 5 bases from J, with 12 bases in between. CDR3: CASSISRGETGELFF. The CDR3, as DNA: TGTGCCAGTAGTATAAGTAGGGGGGAGACCGGGGAGCTGTTTTTT.

The chain links TRBV28 to TRBJ1-1; D possibly corresponds to TRBD1 (5 bases). The V end was cut by 4 bases, the J end by 6 bases, with 12 bases between. The CDR3 covers 13 residues. Germline V gives CDR1 MDHEN, CDR2 SYDVKM. CDR3 bases: TGTGCCAGCAGTTCCACTAGGGACCCTGAAGCTTTCTTT. It specifies CASSSTRDPEAFF.

This rearrangement joins TRBV4-1 to TRBJ2-7, with D perhaps matching TRBD2 (6 bases). This CDR3 comprises 14 residues. Trimming stripped 1 base from V and 6 bases from J, with 13 bases between. Germline CDR1 and CDR2: MGHRA and YSYEKL. As DNA, the CDR3 is TGCGCCAGCAGCCAAGTTATCGGCGGGACCGAGCAGTACTTC. This translates into CASSQVIGGTEQYF.

The chain links TRBV5-1 to TRBJ2-3; no firm D call. The germline V and J ends were trimmed by 5 bases and 5 bases, with 9 bases remaining between them. Germline CDR1 and CDR2: SGHRS and YFSETQ. The CDR3 covers 12 residues. The CDR3 loop reads CASRSIGDTQYF. In DNA, the CDR3 is TGCGCCAGCAGATCGATTGGAGATACGCAGTATTTT.

This clone was seen a single time. The CDR3 here is CASSQSQTGLREKLFF. The DNA of the CDR3 is TGTGCCAGCAGCCAATCCCAAACAGGGCTTCGCGAAAAACTGTTTTTT. This chain uses TRBV3-1 (or the pseudogene TRBV3-2) with TRBJ1-4, with D perhaps TRBD1 (6 bases). Germline values: CDR1 LGHDT, CDR2 YNNKEL (reference sequence). Between the trimmed V and J ends, which lost 2 bases and 8 bases, there was a span of 18 bases. The CDR3 has 16 amino acids.

The chain combines TRBV6-2 or TRBV6-3 with TRBJ1-5; D not certain. The germline V gene encodes CDR1 MNHEY and CDR2 SVGEGT. The ends were cut back, 4 bases at V and 2 bases at J, with 18 bases in the middle. The CDR3 is 17 residues long. The CDR3 nucleotides read TGTGCCAGCAGTTTTCTGAGACGGAATGCGGGCAATCAGCCCCAGCATTTT. Encoded protein: CASSFLRRNAGNQPQHF.

The chain couples TRBV11-3 to TRBJ2-1; tentatively, D is TRBD1 or TRBD2 (5 bases each). V shed 5 bases and J shed 3 bases, with 14 bases lying between them. CDR3 length equals 15 residues. CDR1 is SGHNT, CDR2 YENEEA, per germline. CDR3 amino acids: CASSPGLRGYNEQFF. The CDR3 region has the DNA TGTGCCAGCAGCCCTGGGTTGAGGGGCTACAATGAGCAGTTCTTC.

The CDR3, as DNA: TGTGCCAGCTCTTATCTGAACACTGAAGCTTTCTTT. This codes for CASSYLNTEAFF. The gene calls are TRBV18 and TRBJ1-1; D is unresolved. The CDR3 is 12 residues long. The germline CDR1 and CDR2 sequences are KGHSH and LQKENI. Trimming removed 6 bases from V and 0 bases from J, with 5 bases in between.

This sequence joins TRBV5-4 and TRBJ1-6; D perhaps matches TRBD1 (5 bases). Trimming took 3 bases from V and 8 from J, leaving 9 bases between them. The CDR3 sequence is 13 residues long. From germline, CDR1 is SGHNT and CDR2 YYREEE (reference sequence). As DNA, the CDR3 is TGTGCCAGCAGCTCGGAAGGGGATTCACCCCTCCACTTT. Its translation is CASSSEGDSPLHF.